This passage covers 11 T cell receptor beta chains from one sample sequenced in a study of cytomegalovirus exposure and HLA in healthy donors. PCR involved 60 Vbeta and 13 Jbeta primers. Assay: immunoSEQ multiplex PCR; the TCRdb copy retains only in-frame clones and omits some. This sample has 100,000 to 150,000 clones, with about 10% found just once. The sample taken for sequencing was PBMCs. Receptors were obtained from a woman aged 18-29 years in good health and CMV-seropositive.

V is TRBV19 and J is TRBJ2-7; a weak D match, TRBD2 (5 bases). CDR1 is LNHDA, CDR2 SQIVND, per germline (reference sequence). The CDR3 totals 13 residues. With 5 bases removed from V and 4 bases from J, the gap between germline ends came to 12 bases. CDR3 sequence (DNA): TGTGCCAGTAGTGGACGGGAAGGGTACGAGCAGTACTTC. Translated, it gives CASSGREGYEQYF.

CDR3 coding DNA: TGTGCCAGCACTCGCGGGGGCTCAACAGCTAACTATGGCTACACCTTC. It specifies CASTRGGSTANYGYTF. J is TRBJ1-2 and V is TRBV5-4, with D perhaps TRBD1 (6 bases). CDR3 size: 16 residues. From germline, CDR1 is SGHNT and CDR2 YYREEE (reference sequence). V was trimmed by 6 bases and J by 0 bases, leaving 18 bases between them.

This clone was detected a few times. The V and J genes are TRBV2 and TRBJ1-2; D might be TRBD1 (5 bases). This CDR3 has 13 amino acids. Germline values: CDR1 SNHLY, CDR2 FYNNEI. Deletions cut 4 bases from V and 8 bases from J, with 14 bases between. In DNA form, the CDR3 reads TGTGCCAGCAGTGGGCCAGGGTTAAACGGCTACACCTTC. This codes for CASSGPGLNGYTF.

The J gene is TRBJ2-7, the V gene TRBV1; TRBD2 is the table's D call and was not checked against the DNA. TRBV1 is flagged as a pseudogene. There are 16 residues in the CDR3. DNA of the CDR3: TGCAACAGCAGCCAAGAAGGGAAGTACTTAGGTGGGGAGAAGTACTTC. Translation: CNSSQEGKYLGGEKYF.

The CDR3 coding sequence is TGTGCCAGCAGCGAATTTCGACAGGGTTGGGACGGCTACACCTTC. Encoded protein: CASSEFRQGWDGYTF. The chain has TRBV28 and TRBJ1-2; 7 bases are a match to TRBD1. The V gene end was trimmed by 6 bases and the J gene end by 8 bases; junction bases not matched to a gene: 15. CDR1 MDHEN and CDR2 SYDVKM come from the germline V gene. The CDR3 totals 15 residues.

About this clone itself: Other nucleotide sequences from this sample produce the same CDR3. The rearrangement links TRBV5-5 to TRBJ1-1; D gene uncertain. In germline, CDR1 is SGHKS, CDR2 YYEKEE (reference sequence). The CDR3 runs 13 residues. Trimming removed 1 base at V and 2 bases at J, with 6 bases between. The CDR3 loop reads CASSLPVNTEAFF. As DNA, the CDR3 is TGTGCCAGCAGCTTGCCAGTAAACACTGAAGCTTTCTTT.

The rearrangement uses TRBV7-3 and TRBJ2-2; D unresolved. Trimming pared 2 bases from V and 8 bases from J, leaving 3 bases between. The CDR3 is made up of 11 amino acids. Germline loops: CDR1 SGHTA, CDR2 FQGTGA. The CDR3 DNA reads as TGTGCCAGCAGCTTATATGGGGAGCTGTTTTTT. Protein: CASSLYGELFF.

This clone turned up a few times. This chain links TRBV7-9 with TRBJ2-3; 7 nucleotides agree with TRBD2. Losses at the gene ends were 3 bases for V and 2 bases for J; bases not matched to a gene: 2. Germline V gene sequence: CDR1 SEHNR, CDR2 FQNEAQ (reference sequence). This CDR3 has 14 amino acids. CDR3 residues: CASSFAGVTDTQYF. The CDR3 coding sequence is TGTGCCAGCAGCTTCGCGGGAGTCACAGATACGCAGTATTTT.

CDR3 sequence: CASGTSGYEQYF. The CDR3, as DNA: TGTGCCAGCGGGACTAGCGGGTACGAGCAGTACTTC. The chain couples TRBV19 to TRBJ2-7; 12 nucleotides align to TRBD2. The CDR3 consists of 12 residues. V lost 9 bases, J lost 4 bases, and 1 base stayed unmatched. From germline, CDR1 is LNHDA and CDR2 SQIVND (reference sequence).

The V call is TRBV5-4, the J call TRBJ1-3, with 8 bases identical to TRBD1. Unmatched junction bases numbered 4, after V lost 5 bases and J lost 0 bases. CDR3 size: 15 residues. Looked up from germline, CDR1 is SGHNT and CDR2 is YYREEE (reference sequence). The CDR3 is CASSSTGVSGNTIYF. Written as DNA, the CDR3 is TGTGCCAGCAGTTCGACAGGGGTCTCTGGAAACACCATATATTTT.

In its sample, this clone was seen a few times. J is TRBJ2-3 and V is TRBV13; D perhaps matches TRBD2 (6 bases). Trimming took 4 bases from V and 4 from J, leaving 15 bases between them. CDR3 length: 15 amino acids. From germline, CDR1 is PRHDT and CDR2 FYEKMQ (reference sequence). The CDR3 is CASSSKGGPSDTQYF. Written as DNA, the CDR3 is TGTGCCAGCAGCTCGAAAGGAGGGCCCTCAGATACGCAGTATTTT. Complete variable domain (other parts from reference TRBV13 and TRBJ2-3): AAGVIQSPRHLIKEKRETATLKCYPIPRHDTVYWYQQGPGQDPQFLISFYEKMQSDKGSIPDRFSAQQFSDYHSELNMSSLELGDSALYFCASSSKGGPSDTQYFGPGTRLTVL.